These 2 T cell receptor beta chains were sequenced from one sample in a study of cytomegalovirus exposure and HLA in healthy donors. The PCR ran on 60 Vbeta and 13 Jbeta primers. TCRdb's copy holds only in-frame clones and misses some; the assay was immunoSEQ multiplex PCR. The sample carries some 160,000 clones, around 80% recorded once. Sequencing was done on a sample of PBMCs. The source is a male donor in good health and CMV-seronegative.

The rearrangement joins TRBV15 to TRBJ2-2; D is perhaps TRBD2 (5 bases). The germline V and J ends were trimmed by 3 bases and 6 bases, with 14 bases remaining between them. Germline loops: CDR1 LNHNV, CDR2 YYDKDF (reference sequence). This CDR3 spans 15 amino acids. The CDR3 sequence: CATSSSDILAGELFF. CDR3 nucleotides: TGTGCCACCAGCAGTAGCGACATTTTAGCCGGGGAGCTGTTTTTT. The full variable domain, with the rest looked up from reference TRBV15 and TRBJ2-2, is DAMVIQNPRYQVTQFGKPVTLSCSQTLNHNVMYWYQQKSSQAPKLLFHYYDKDFNNEADTPDNFQSRRPNTSFCFLDIRSPGLGDTAMYLCATSSSDILAGELFFGEGSRLTVL.

This chain joins TRBV29-1 and TRBJ2-5; perhaps TRBD2 as D (5 bases). Trimming removed 4 bases at V and 3 bases at J, with 18 bases between. CDR3 size: 15 residues. Germline V gene lookup returns CDR1 SQVTM and CDR2 ANQGSEA. The CDR3 loop is CSVVRGATIKETQYF. The CDR3 DNA sequence: TGCAGCGTTGTCCGGGGAGCTACAATCAAAGAGACCCAGTACTTC.